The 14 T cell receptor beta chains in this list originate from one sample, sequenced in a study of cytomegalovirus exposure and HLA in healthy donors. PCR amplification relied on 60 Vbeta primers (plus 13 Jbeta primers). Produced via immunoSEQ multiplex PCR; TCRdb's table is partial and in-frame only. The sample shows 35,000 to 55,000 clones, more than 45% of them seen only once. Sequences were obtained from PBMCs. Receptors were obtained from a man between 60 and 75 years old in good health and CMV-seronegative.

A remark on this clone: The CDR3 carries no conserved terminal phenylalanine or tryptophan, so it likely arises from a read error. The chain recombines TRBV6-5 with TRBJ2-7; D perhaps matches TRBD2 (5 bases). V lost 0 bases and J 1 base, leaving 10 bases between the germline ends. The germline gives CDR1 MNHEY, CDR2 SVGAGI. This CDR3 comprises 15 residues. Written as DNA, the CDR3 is TGTGCCAGCAGTTACTCGTACGGGGAATCCTACGAGCAGTACCTC. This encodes CASSYSYGESYEQYL.

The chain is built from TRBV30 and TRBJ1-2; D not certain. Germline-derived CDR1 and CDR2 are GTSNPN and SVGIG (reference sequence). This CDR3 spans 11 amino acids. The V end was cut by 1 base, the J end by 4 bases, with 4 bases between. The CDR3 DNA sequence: TGTGCCTGGAGTGCGGTCTATGGCTACACCTTC. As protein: CAWSAVYGYTF.

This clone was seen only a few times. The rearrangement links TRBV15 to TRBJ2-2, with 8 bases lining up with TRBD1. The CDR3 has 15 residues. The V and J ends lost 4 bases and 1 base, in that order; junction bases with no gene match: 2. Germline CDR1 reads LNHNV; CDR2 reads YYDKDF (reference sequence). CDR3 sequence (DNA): TGTGCCACCAGCAAGGACAGGGAGAACACCGGGGAGCTGTTTTTT. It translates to CATSKDRENTGELFF.

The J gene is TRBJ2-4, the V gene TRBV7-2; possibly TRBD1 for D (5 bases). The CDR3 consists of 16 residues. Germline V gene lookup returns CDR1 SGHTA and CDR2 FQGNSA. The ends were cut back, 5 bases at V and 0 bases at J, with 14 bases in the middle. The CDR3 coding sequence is TGTGCCAGCAGCACCCTTGGACAATTAGCCAAAAACATTCAGTACTTC. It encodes CASSTLGQLAKNIQYF. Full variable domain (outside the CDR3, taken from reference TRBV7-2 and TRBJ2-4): GAGVSQSPSNKVTEKGKDVELRCDPISGHTALYWYRQSLGQGLEFLIYFQGNSAPDKSGLPSDRFSAERTGGSVSTLTIQRTQQEDSAVYLCASSTLGQLAKNIQYFGAGTRLSVL.

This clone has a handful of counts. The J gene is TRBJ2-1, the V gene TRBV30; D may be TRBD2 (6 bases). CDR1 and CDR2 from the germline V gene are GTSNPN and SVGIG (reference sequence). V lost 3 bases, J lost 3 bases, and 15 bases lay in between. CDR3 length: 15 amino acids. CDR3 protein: CAWRGGTFGYNEQFF. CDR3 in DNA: TGTGCCTGGAGGGGAGGAACTTTTGGCTACAATGAGCAGTTCTTC.

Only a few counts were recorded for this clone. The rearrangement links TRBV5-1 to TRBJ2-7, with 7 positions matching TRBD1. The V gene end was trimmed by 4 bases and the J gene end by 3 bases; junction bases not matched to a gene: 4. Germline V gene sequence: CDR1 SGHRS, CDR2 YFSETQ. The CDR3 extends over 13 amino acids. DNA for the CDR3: TGCGCCAGCAGCCCGGGACAGAACTACGAGCAGTACTTC. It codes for CASSPGQNYEQYF.

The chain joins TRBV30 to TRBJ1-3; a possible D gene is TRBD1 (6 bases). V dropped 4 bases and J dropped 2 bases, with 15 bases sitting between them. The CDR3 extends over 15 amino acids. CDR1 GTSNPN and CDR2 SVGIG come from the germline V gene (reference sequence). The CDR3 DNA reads TGTGCCTGGACGGCGAAGGGGGGGGCTGGAAACACCATATATTTT. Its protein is CAWTAKGGAGNTIYF.

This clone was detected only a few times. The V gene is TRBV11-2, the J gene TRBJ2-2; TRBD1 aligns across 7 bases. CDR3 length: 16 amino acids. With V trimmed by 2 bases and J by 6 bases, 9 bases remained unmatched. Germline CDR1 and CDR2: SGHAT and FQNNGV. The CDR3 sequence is CASSLRARGLSGELFF. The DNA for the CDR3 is TGTGCCAGCAGCTTAAGGGCCAGGGGGTTGTCCGGGGAGCTGTTTTTT.

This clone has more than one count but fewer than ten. The CDR3 DNA reads TGTGCCAGCAGTTCTCTTCGTCGCACAGATACGCAGTATTTT. This encodes CASSSLRRTDTQYF. The gene calls are TRBV28 and TRBJ2-3; unclear D gene. The V gene's germline CDR1 is MDHEN and CDR2 SYDVKM. V lost 4 bases, J lost 1 base, and 9 bases lay in between. CDR3 length: 14 residues.

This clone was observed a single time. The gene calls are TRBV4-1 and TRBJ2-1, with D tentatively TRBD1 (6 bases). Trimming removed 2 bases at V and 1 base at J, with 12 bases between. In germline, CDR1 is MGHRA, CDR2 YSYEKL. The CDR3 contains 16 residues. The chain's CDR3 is CASSQYPDRSYNEQFF. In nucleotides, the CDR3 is TGCGCCAGCAGCCAATACCCCGACAGGTCCTACAATGAGCAGTTCTTC.

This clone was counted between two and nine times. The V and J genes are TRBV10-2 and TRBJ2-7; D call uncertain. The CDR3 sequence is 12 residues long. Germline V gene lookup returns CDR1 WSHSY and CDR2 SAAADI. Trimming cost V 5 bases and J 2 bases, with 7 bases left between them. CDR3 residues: CASSPATYEQYF. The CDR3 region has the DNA TGCGCCAGCAGTCCAGCGACCTACGAGCAGTACTTC.

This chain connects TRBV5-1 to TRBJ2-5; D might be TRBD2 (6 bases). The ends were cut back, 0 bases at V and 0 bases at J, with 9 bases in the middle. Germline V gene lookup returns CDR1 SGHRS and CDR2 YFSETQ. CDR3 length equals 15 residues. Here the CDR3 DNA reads TGCGCCAGCAGCTTGGTGGGAGGCGACCAAGAGACCCAGTACTTC. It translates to CASSLVGGDQETQYF.

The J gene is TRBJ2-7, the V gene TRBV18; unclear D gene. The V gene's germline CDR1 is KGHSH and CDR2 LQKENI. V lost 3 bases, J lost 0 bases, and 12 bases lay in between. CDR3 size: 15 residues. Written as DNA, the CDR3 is TGTGCCAGCTCACCTCTCCAGGATTACTCCTACGAGCAGTACTTC. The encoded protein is CASSPLQDYSYEQYF.

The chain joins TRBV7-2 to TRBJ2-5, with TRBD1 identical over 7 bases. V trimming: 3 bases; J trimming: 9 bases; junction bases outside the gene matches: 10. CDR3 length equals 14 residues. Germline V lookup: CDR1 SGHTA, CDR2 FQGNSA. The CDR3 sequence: CASSFGRGQGAQYF. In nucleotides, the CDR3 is TGTGCCAGCAGCTTCGGAAGGGGGCAGGGGGCCCAGTACTTC.